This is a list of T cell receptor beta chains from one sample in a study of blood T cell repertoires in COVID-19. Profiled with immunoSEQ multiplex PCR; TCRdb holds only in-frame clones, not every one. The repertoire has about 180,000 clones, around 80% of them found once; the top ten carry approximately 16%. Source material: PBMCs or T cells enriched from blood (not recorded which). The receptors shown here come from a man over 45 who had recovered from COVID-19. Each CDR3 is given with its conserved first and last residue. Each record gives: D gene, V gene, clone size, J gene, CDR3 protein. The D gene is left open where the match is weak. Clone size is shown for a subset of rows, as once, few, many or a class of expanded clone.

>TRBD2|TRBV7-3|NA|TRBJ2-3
CASSDTMLAVSTDTQYF
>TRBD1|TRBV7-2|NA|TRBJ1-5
CASSTRQGARQPQHF
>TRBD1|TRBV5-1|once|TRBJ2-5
CASNPTGVLGETQYF
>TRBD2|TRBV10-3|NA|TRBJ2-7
CAISTGLAGESYEQYF
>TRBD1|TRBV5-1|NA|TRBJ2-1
CASSWTGTGMLNEQFF
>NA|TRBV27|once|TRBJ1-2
CASSYTRYSPSNYGYTF
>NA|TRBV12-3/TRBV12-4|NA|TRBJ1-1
CASSVYTGAFF
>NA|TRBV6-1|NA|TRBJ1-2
CASSESTGLDYGYTF
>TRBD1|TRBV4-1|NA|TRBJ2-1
CASSHPPGQGYNNEQFF
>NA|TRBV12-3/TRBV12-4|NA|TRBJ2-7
CASSFYRSYEQYF
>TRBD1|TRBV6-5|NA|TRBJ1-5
CASSTLQGHNQPQHF
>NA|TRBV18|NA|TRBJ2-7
CASTPVRSYYEQYF
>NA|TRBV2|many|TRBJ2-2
CATGHMNTGELFF
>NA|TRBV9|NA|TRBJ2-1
CASSRTTYNEQFF
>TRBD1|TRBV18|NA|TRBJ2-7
CASSPLGTGGASYEQYF
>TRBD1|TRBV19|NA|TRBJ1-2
CASSTRTGDYYGYTF
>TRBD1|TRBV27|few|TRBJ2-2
CASSSRTGGIGELFF